Included here is one T cell receptor (beta chain) sequence, with context. These data come from a study of follicular helper T cells after annual influenza vaccination. The germline gives CDR1 MDHEN, CDR2 SYDVKM. CDR3 length: 15 amino acids. Trimming took off 5 bases at V and 8 bases at J, with 21 bases between the two ends. Time point: 2014-2015 season, pre-vaccination. The table came from immunoSEQ multiplex PCR; TCRdb's copy has only in-frame clones and leaves some out. The sample holds 27,000 or so clones, approximately 81% seen once. Here the sequenced sample was CXCR5+ CD38- circulating T follicular helper cells from blood, taken on the day of influenza vaccination. Subset of the sample: circulating Tfh, non-naive CD4+CXCR5+PD-1+ (ICOS+CD38+ or ICOS-CD38-). This clonotype originated in an adult who received the influenza vaccine. The V call is TRBV28, the J call TRBJ1-2; D may be TRBD1 (6 bases). The CDR3 sequence: CASSKSGTNLPGYTF. The CDR3 bases are TGTGCCAGCAGTAAATCCGGGACAAATTTACCGGGCTACACCTTC.